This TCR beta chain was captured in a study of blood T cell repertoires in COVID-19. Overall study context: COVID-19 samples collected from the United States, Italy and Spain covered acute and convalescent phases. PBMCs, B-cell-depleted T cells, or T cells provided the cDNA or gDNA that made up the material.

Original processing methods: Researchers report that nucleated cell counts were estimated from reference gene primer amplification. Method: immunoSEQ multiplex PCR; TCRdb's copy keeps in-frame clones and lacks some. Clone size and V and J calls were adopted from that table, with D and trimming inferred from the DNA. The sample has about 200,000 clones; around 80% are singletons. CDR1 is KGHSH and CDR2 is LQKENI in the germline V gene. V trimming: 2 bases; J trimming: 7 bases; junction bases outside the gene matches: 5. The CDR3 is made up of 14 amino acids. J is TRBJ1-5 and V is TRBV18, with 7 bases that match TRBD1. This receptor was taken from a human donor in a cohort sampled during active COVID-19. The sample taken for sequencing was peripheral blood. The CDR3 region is CASSPRQGDQPQHF. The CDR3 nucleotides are TGTGCCAGCTCACCAAGGCAGGGGGACCAGCCCCAGCATTTT.